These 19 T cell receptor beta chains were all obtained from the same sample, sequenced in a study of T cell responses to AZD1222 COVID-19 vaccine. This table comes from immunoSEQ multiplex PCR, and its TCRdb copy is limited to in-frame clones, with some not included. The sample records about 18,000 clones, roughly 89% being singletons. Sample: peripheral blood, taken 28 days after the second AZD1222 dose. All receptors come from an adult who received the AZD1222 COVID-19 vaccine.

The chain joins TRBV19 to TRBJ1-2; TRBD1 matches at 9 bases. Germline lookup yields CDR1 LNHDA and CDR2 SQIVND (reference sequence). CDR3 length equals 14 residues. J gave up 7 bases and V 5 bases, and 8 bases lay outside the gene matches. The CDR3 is CASSVTGGAFGYTF. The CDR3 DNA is TGTGCCAGTAGTGTTACAGGGGGCGCGTTTGGCTACACCTTC.

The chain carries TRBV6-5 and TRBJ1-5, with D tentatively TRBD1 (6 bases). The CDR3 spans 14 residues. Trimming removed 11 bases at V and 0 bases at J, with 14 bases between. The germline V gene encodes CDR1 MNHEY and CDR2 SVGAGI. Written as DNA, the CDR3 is TGTGCCGCTAACAGGGATTATAGCAATCAGCCCCAGCATTTT. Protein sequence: CAANRDYSNQPQHF.

The CDR3 DNA reads as TGTGCCAGTAGTATTCTTGGCGGCAATGAGCAGTTCTTC. This codes for CASSILGGNEQFF. The chain uses TRBV19 and TRBJ2-1; no clear D. The CDR3 runs to 13 residues. V was cut by 3 bases and J by 6 bases, with 9 bases left in between. Germline V gene data show CDR1 as LNHDA and CDR2 as SQIVND (reference sequence).

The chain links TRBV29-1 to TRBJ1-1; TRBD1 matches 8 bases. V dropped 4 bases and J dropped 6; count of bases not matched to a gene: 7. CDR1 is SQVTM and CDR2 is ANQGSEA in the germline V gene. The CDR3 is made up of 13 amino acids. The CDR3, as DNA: TGCAGCGTTGGAAGAGACAGGGGTTCTGAAGCTTTCTTT. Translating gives CSVGRDRGSEAFF.

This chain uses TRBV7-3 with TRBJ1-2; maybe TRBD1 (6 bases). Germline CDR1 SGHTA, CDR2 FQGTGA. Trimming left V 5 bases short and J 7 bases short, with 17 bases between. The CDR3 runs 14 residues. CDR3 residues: CASSPERQVAGYTF. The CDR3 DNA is TGTGCCAGCAGCCCCGAACGACAGGTGGCTGGCTACACCTTC.

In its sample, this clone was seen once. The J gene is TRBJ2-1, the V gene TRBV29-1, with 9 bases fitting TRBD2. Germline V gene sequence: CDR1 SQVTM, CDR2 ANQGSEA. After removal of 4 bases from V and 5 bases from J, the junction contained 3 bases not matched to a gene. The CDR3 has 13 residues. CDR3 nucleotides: TGCAGCGTTGCAGCTAGCGGGAACAATGAGCAGTTCTTC. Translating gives CSVAASGNNEQFF.

Written as DNA, the CDR3 is TGTGCCAGCAGCCAAGAGAGCGCAGGGTCCCCCCTCCACTTT. Residues: CASSQESAGSPLHF. The rearrangement links TRBV3-1 (or the pseudogene TRBV3-2) to TRBJ1-6; TRBD1 might be the D (5 bases). This CDR3 has 14 residues. Germline lookup yields CDR1 LGHDT and CDR2 YNNKEL (reference sequence). V lost 0 bases, J lost 13 bases, and 13 bases lay in between.

The CDR3 loop reads CASSPSGAYGNTIYF. The DNA for the CDR3 is TGTGCCAGCTCACCATCGGGGGCTTACGGAAACACCATATATTTT. This chain joins TRBV18 and TRBJ1-3; possible D gene TRBD1, 6 bases. Germline V gene sequence: CDR1 KGHSH, CDR2 LQKENI. The CDR3 runs to 15 residues. Trimming took off 2 bases at V and 4 bases at J, with 12 bases between the two ends.

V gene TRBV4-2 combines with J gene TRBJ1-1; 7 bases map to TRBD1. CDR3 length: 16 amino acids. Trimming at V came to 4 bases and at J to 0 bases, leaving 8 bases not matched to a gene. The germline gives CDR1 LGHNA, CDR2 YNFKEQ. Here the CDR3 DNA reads TGTGCCAGCAGCCCCACCGGACAGGTATTGAACACTGAAGCTTTCTTT. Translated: CASSPTGQVLNTEAFF.

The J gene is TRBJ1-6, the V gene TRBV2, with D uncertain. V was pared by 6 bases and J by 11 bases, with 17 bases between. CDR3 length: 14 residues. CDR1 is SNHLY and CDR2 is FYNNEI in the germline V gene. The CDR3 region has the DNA TGTGCCAGCAGGATGGACGGCAGGCGGACACCCCTCCACTTT. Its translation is CASRMDGRRTPLHF.

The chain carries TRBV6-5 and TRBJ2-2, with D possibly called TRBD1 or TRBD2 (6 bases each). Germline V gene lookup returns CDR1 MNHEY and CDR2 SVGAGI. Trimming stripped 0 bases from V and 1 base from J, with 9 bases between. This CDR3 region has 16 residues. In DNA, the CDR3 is TGTGCCAGCAGTTACTCTAGGGGGGTGAACACCGGGGAGCTGTTTTTT. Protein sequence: CASSYSRGVNTGELFF.

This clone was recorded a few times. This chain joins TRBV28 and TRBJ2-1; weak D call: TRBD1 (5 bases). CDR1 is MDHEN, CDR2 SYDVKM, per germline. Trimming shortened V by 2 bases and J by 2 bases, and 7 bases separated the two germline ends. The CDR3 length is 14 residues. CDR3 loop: CASSLVQAYNEQFF. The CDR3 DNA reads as TGTGCCAGCAGTTTAGTACAGGCCTACAATGAGCAGTTCTTC.

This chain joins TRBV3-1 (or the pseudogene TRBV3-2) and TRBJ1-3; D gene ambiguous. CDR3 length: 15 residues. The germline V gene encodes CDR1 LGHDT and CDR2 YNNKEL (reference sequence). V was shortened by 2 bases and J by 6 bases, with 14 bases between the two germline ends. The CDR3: CASSQTWTEKNTIYF. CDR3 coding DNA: TGTGCCAGCAGCCAAACCTGGACGGAAAAAAACACCATATATTTT.

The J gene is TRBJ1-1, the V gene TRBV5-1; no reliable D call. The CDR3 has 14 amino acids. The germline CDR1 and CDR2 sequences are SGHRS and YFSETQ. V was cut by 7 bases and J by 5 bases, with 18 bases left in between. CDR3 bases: TGCGCCAGCCGGGAGAGAGGGATATTAACTGAAGCTTTCTTT. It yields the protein CASRERGILTEAFF.

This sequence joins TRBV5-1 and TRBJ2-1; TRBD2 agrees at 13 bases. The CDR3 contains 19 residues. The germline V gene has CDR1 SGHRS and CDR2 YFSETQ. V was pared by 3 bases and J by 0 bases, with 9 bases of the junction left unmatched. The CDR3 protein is CASSSGLAGAPSSYNEQFF. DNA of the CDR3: TGCGCCAGCAGCTCCGGACTAGCGGGGGCGCCGAGCTCCTACAATGAGCAGTTCTTC.

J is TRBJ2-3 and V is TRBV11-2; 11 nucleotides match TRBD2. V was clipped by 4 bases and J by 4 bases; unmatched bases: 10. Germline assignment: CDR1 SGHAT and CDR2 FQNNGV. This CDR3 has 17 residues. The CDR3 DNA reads TGTGCCAGCAGCTCCCTCCAGCTAGCGGGAGGCGCAGATACGCAGTATTTT. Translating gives CASSSLQLAGGADTQYF.

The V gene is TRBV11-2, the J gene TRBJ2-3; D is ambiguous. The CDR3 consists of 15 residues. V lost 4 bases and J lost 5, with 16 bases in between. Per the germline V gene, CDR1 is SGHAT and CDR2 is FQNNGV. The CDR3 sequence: CASSSLRTSEDTQYF. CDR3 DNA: TGTGCCAGCAGCTCCCTCCGAACCTCCGAAGATACGCAGTATTTT.

DNA for the CDR3: TGTGCCAGCCAAAAAAGGGGTTACAATGAGCAGTTCTTC. Translating gives CASQKRGYNEQFF. The chain couples TRBV7-8 to TRBJ2-1, with D tentatively TRBD1 (5 bases). Per germline, CDR1 SGHVS and CDR2 FQNEAQ. V was trimmed by 8 bases and J by 4 bases, leaving 12 bases between them. This CDR3 spans 13 amino acids.

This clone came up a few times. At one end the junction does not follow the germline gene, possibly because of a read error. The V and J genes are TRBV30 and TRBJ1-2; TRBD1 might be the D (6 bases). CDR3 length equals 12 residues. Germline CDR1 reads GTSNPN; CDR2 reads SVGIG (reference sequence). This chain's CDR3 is CAWSVIGGSRVF. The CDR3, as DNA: TGTGCCTGGAGTGTAATTGGGGGCTCCAGGGTCTTC.